This TCR beta chain was identified during a study of CD8 T cells in ankylosing spondylitis. Whole-study results and caveats: Disease-linked clones reportedly concentrated significantly in matched ankylosing spondylitis synovial fluid. In ankylosing spondylitis blood, a motif of 7 to 9 highly homologous TCR beta variants appeared characteristic.

TCRdb passed the 5' RACE reads through MiXCR, listing each CDR3 protein once. Seen here are about 540,000 distinct CDR3 sequences, about 13% observed once, and the top ten hold 6.5% to 7%. This clonotype was seen only a few times. Its antigen is as yet unknown. This TCR came from a male donor with ankylosing spondylitis. The sequenced sample was blood, either unsorted or a sorted T cell fraction (not recorded which).

DNA of the CDR3: TGCAGTGCTAGGGGGGCGGGAGCGTCCTACAATGAGCAGTTCTTC. This encodes CSARGAGASYNEQFF. V is TRBV20-1 and J is TRBJ2-1; perhaps TRBD2 as D (7 bases). This CDR3 comprises 15 residues. Germline CDR1 DFQATT, CDR2 SNEGSKA (reference sequence). Trimming took 3 bases from V and 1 from J, leaving 13 bases between them.